This T cell receptor (beta chain) was observed in a study of shared clonotypes between healthy human individuals. Study context: Donor ages ranged 18 to 49 years: a couple of women, a few men. Study-wide points: The expectation was that sequencing depth would affect clonotype sharing among donors.

The CDR3 has 17 residues. Losses at the gene ends were 4 bases for V and 1 base for J; bases not matched to a gene: 6. Germline V lookup: CDR1 MNHNS, CDR2 SASEGT. With regard to this clone: Antigen unknown.

A deep-level run was used for the assay. Around 32,000 T cell genomes, or approximately 0.3 ug DNA, went into unsorted PBMC replicate PCRs. Sequencing was performed with immunoSEQ multiplex PCR; in TCRdb, only in-frame clones are kept and a portion is missing. The data show some 530,000 clones, 70% to 80% seen once. V and J are TRBV6-1 and TRBJ2-6, with 8 bases fitting TRBD1. Sequenced material: PBMCs. The source of this sequence is a woman in her thirties or forties in good health. Some clones in this sample may be carry-over from other donors' samples. This CDR3 reads CASSGGTGRSGANVLTF. The CDR3 DNA sequence: TGTGCCAGCAGTGGGGGGACAGGCCGTTCTGGGGCCAACGTCCTGACTTTC.